This T cell receptor beta chain emerged from a study of cytomegalovirus exposure and HLA in healthy donors. Study conclusions and caveats: Using a false discovery rate of 0.05, a later analysis showed that 15,000 to 20,000 TCR beta sequences were associated with HLA alleles.

Primers: 60 Vbeta forward and 13 Jbeta reverse. The method was immunoSEQ multiplex PCR; TCRdb's version includes in-frame clones alone and lacks a portion of them. The table records roughly 100,000 clones, 63% of them present only once. This clone showed up just a few times. Antigen: not known. The sequence came from a human donor in good health. Source material: PBMCs.

This CDR3 reads CASSPSKQGNTEAFF. In DNA, the CDR3 is TGCGCCAGCAGCCCTTCGAAACAGGGTAACACTGAAGCTTTCTTT. V gene TRBV5-1 combines with J gene TRBJ1-1; D might be TRBD1 (6 bases). The CDR3 is made up of 15 amino acids. Germline CDR1 SGHRS, CDR2 YFSETQ. Trimming pared 4 bases from V and 2 bases from J, leaving 15 bases between.